The 30 T cell receptor beta chains below were found in one sample sequenced in a study of blood T cell repertoires in COVID-19. Libraries were prepared by immunoSEQ multiplex PCR; TCRdb keeps only in-frame clonotypes and omits some of them. The sample consists of 110,000 to 150,000 clones, around 88% of them appearing once. Sequencing was carried out using peripheral blood. Receptors originate from a man aged 55 to 69 with active or convalescent COVID-19.

There are a few counts of this clone. This chain uses TRBV28 with TRBJ1-4; D call uncertain. The length of the CDR3 is 14 residues. V was cut by 4 bases and J by 0 bases, with 6 bases left in between. Germline V gene sequence: CDR1 MDHEN, CDR2 SYDVKM. Written as DNA, the CDR3 is TGTGCCAGCAGTTCGGCGGCAACTAATGAAAAACTGTTTTTT. It is translated as CASSSAATNEKLFF.

V and J are TRBV28 and TRBJ2-2; 9 nucleotides align to TRBD2. V lost 8 bases, J lost 0 bases, and 10 bases stayed unmatched. From germline, CDR1 is MDHEN and CDR2 SYDVKM. The CDR3 length is 17 residues. For the CDR3, the DNA is TGTGCCAGCGGGGGCGCTAGCGGGGCTTCGAACACCGGGGAGCTGTTTTTT. This codes for CASGGASGASNTGELFF.

The chain combines TRBV2 with TRBJ2-3; 10 bases agree with TRBD1. V was pared by 5 bases and J by 4 bases, with 9 bases of the junction left unmatched. CDR1 and CDR2 from the germline V gene are SNHLY and FYNNEI. There are 16 residues in the CDR3. The CDR3 spells CASSSAGQGMADTQYF. As DNA, the CDR3 is TGTGCCAGCAGTAGCGCGGGACAGGGGATGGCAGATACGCAGTATTTT.

The chain joins TRBV3-1 (or the pseudogene TRBV3-2) to TRBJ1-4; 7 bases are shared with TRBD1. CDR1 is LGHDT and CDR2 is YNNKEL in the germline V gene (reference sequence). V trimming: 4 bases; J trimming: 8 bases; junction bases outside the gene matches: 13. The CDR3 has 16 residues. CDR3: CASSLHGRGYGEKLFF. In DNA form, the CDR3 reads TGTGCCAGCAGCCTACACGGCAGGGGGTATGGAGAAAAACTGTTTTTT.

The genes are TRBV11-2 and TRBJ1-1; 7 nucleotides match TRBD1. The CDR3 is made up of 13 amino acids. Germline CDR1 and CDR2: SGHAT and FQNNGV. The V gene end was trimmed by 2 bases and the J gene end by 8 bases; junction bases not matched to a gene: 5. The DNA of the CDR3 is TGTGCCAGCAGCTTAAGGGACAGCTTGGAAGCTTTCTTT. Its protein product is CASSLRDSLEAFF.

DNA for the CDR3: TGTGCCAGCAGCGTAGGACTAGCGGGGGGGTATGAGCAGTTCTTC. Its protein product is CASSVGLAGGYEQFF. This chain uses TRBV9 with TRBJ2-1; TRBD2 matches at 14 bases. The ends lost 0 bases at V and 8 bases at J; junction bases unmatched: 1. From germline, CDR1 is SGDLS and CDR2 YYNGEE. This CDR3 region has 15 residues. Full variable domain (missing parts from reference TRBV9 and TRBJ2-1): DSGVTQTPKHLITATGQRVTLRCSPRSGDLSVYWYQQSLDQGLQFLIQYYNGEERAKGNILERFSAQQFPDLHSELNLSSLELGDSALYFCASSVGLAGGYEQFFGPGTRLTVL.

The V and J genes are TRBV24-1 and TRBJ2-7; weak D call: TRBD2 (6 bases). The germline V and J ends were trimmed by 2 bases and 5 bases, with 9 bases remaining between them. The CDR3 contains 13 residues. Germline-derived CDR1 and CDR2 are KGHDR and SFDVKD. CDR3 coding DNA: TGTGCCACCAGTGATTCGGGGGAGGACGAGCAGTACTTC. It codes for CATSDSGEDEQYF.

The CDR3 bases are TGTGCCAGCCCCTTAGATGAGCGGGCGAGCTCCTACAATGAGCAGTTCTTC. This translates into CASPLDERASSYNEQFF. The rearrangement joins TRBV7-9 to TRBJ2-1, with D possibly being TRBD2 (6 bases). V lost 8 bases, J lost 0 bases, and 20 bases lay in between. CDR3 length: 17 amino acids. Germline CDR1 reads SEHNR; CDR2 reads FQNEAQ (reference sequence).

The V call is TRBV18, the J call TRBJ2-3; TRBD2 matches 13 bases. CDR3 length: 16 amino acids. J was trimmed by 4 bases and V by 3 bases; bases with no gene match: 4. Germline values: CDR1 KGHSH, CDR2 LQKENI. The CDR3 coding sequence is TGTGCCAGCTCACCGGGACTAGCGGGACCCGCAGATACGCAGTATTTT. This translates into CASSPGLAGPADTQYF. Complete variable domain (other parts from reference TRBV18 and TRBJ2-3): NAGVMQNPRHLVRRRGQEARLRCSPMKGHSHVYWYRQLPEEGLKFMVYLQKENIIDESGMPKERFSAEFPKEGPSILRIQQVVRGDSAAYFCASSPGLAGPADTQYFGPGTRLTVL.

The rearrangement links TRBV7-2 to TRBJ2-7; 7 bases are a match to TRBD1. After removal of 5 bases from V and 1 base from J, the junction contained 5 bases not matched to a gene. Germline lookup yields CDR1 SGHTA and CDR2 FQGNSA. The CDR3 has 14 amino acids. CDR3 amino acids: CASSIRQGSYEQYF. The CDR3 bases are TGTGCCAGCAGCATAAGACAGGGTTCCTACGAGCAGTACTTC.

This chain links TRBV29-1 with TRBJ2-7; 8 nucleotides align to TRBD1. Germline values: CDR1 SQVTM, CDR2 ANQGSEA. This CDR3 comprises 15 residues. After removal of 2 bases from V and 0 bases from J, the junction contained 6 bases not matched to a gene. The CDR3 coding sequence is TGCAGCGTTGAACGAGCAGGGGGCATCTCCTACGAGCAGTACTTC. Translating gives CSVERAGGISYEQYF.

The V call is TRBV11-2, the J call TRBJ2-3; TRBD2 matches 7 bases. The CDR3 sequence is 16 residues long. V trimming: 1 base; J trimming: 0 bases; junction bases outside the gene matches: 4. From germline, CDR1 is SGHAT and CDR2 FQNNGV. As DNA, the CDR3 is TGTGCCAGCAGCTTAGGAGCGGGGCGAAGCACAGATACGCAGTATTTT. Residues: CASSLGAGRSTDTQYF.

J is TRBJ1-5 and V is TRBV10-3, with 8 bases fitting TRBD1. Germline loops: CDR1 ENHRY, CDR2 SYGVKD. This CDR3 is 15 amino acids long. V lost 6 bases and J lost 1; bases outside the gene matches: 5. The DNA of the CDR3 is TGTGCCATCAGGGCGGGGACAGGCAGCAATCAGCCCCAGCATTTT. Translation gives CAIRAGTGSNQPQHF.

The chain is built from TRBV18 and TRBJ1-3; 8 bases line up with TRBD1. The CDR3 has 19 residues. Germline trimming cut 3 bases from V and 0 bases from J; bases unmatched to any gene: 13. Germline V CDR1 and CDR2: KGHSH, LQKENI. In DNA form, the CDR3 reads TGTGCCAGCTCACCCCGGGAACGGCCAGGGGGCAACTCTGGAAACACCATATATTTT. Amino acid sequence: CASSPRERPGGNSGNTIYF.

The genes are TRBV5-1 and TRBJ1-1; 9 bases fit TRBD1. V lost 4 bases, J lost 1 base, and 11 bases stayed unmatched. CDR3 length: 17 amino acids. Germline-derived CDR1 and CDR2 are SGHRS and YFSETQ. The DNA of the CDR3 is TGCGCCAGCAGCCCTGGACAGGGGTGGGTAGGGAACACTGAAGCTTTCTTT. This encodes CASSPGQGWVGNTEAFF.

This clone was observed once. V is TRBV9 and J is TRBJ2-7, with a possible D match to TRBD1 (5 bases). Trimming removed 0 bases from V and 2 bases from J, with 12 bases in between. CDR3 size: 15 residues. Germline lookup yields CDR1 SGDLS and CDR2 YYNGEE. CDR3 DNA sequence: TGTGCCAGCAGCGTAGGTCCAGGGTTGGCCTACGAGCAGTACTTC. Amino acid sequence: CASSVGPGLAYEQYF.

This rearrangement joins TRBV11-3 to TRBJ2-7, with 9 bases fitting TRBD1. Trimming removed 10 bases from V and 0 bases from J; junction bases left unmatched: 4. The CDR3 has 13 amino acids. CDR1 and CDR2 (germline): SGHNT, YENEEA. The CDR3 sequence is CAIGQGHSYEQYF. DNA of the CDR3: TGTGCCATAGGACAGGGGCACTCCTACGAGCAGTACTTC.

Worth noting for this clone: Other DNA variants within this sample encode the same CDR3. The chain links TRBV18 to TRBJ2-3; perhaps TRBD2 as D (5 bases). Between the trimmed V and J ends, which lost 2 bases and 5 bases, there was a span of 8 bases. Germline CDR1 KGHSH, CDR2 LQKENI. The CDR3 length is 13 residues. CDR3 region: CASSPFAGDTQYF. CDR3 nucleotide sequence: TGTGCCAGCTCACCATTCGCGGGAGATACGCAGTATTTT.

CDR3 sequence (DNA): TGTGCCAGCAGCTTGTCGCAGGGGAGCACTGAAGCTTTCTTT. Translating it yields CASSLSQGSTEAFF. The V and J genes are TRBV5-4 and TRBJ1-1, with a tentative D call TRBD1 (6 bases). The CDR3 length is 14 residues. The V gene's germline CDR1 is SGHNT and CDR2 YYREEE (reference sequence). V lost 1 base to trimming and J lost 4 bases, with 11 bases between them.

The gene calls are TRBV5-4 and TRBJ2-7; TRBD2 matches 9 bases. The CDR3 runs to 15 residues. The germline V gene has CDR1 SGHNT and CDR2 YYREEE (reference sequence). V was clipped by 2 bases and J by 7 bases; unmatched bases: 10. The CDR3 DNA is TGTGCCAGCAGCTTACGCGGCGGGAGGGCCGGGGAGCAGTACTTC. It specifies CASSLRGGRAGEQYF. The full variable domain, completed using reference TRBV5-4 and TRBJ2-7, is ETGVTQSPTHLIKTRGQQVTLRCSSQSGHNTVSWYQQALGQGPQFIFQYYREEENGRGNFPPRFSGLQFPNYSSELNVNALELDDSALYLCASSLRGGRAGEQYFGPGTRLTVT.

The chain is built from TRBV28 and TRBJ2-1; D call uncertain. The CDR3 spans 17 residues. Deletions cut 0 bases from V and 7 bases from J, with 19 bases between. CDR1 is MDHEN, CDR2 SYDVKM, per germline. CDR3 nucleotides: TGTGCCAGCAGTTTATGGGGTCAGGCAGCTATTTGGAATGAGCAGTTCTTC. It yields the protein CASSLWGQAAIWNEQFF.

This chain uses TRBV9 with TRBJ2-5; the match to TRBD2 covers 8 bases. The CDR3 sequence is 16 residues long. The V gene's germline CDR1 is SGDLS and CDR2 YYNGEE. The trim removed 0 bases at V and 4 bases at J, leaving 8 bases unmatched. CDR3 protein: CASSVGGAGVGETQYF. CDR3 nucleotides: TGTGCCAGCAGCGTAGGTGGAGCGGGGGTAGGAGAGACCCAGTACTTC.

The V call is TRBV7-8, the J call TRBJ2-7; D not resolved. Germline V lookup: CDR1 SGHVS, CDR2 FQNEAQ. V was pared by 8 bases and J by 0 bases, with 8 bases between. The CDR3 runs to 12 residues. CDR3 in amino acids: CASRPSSYEQYF. The DNA for the CDR3 is TGTGCCAGCCGCCCTAGCTCCTACGAGCAGTACTTC. Looking up the rest from reference TRBV7-8 and TRBJ2-7 gives the full variable domain: GAGVSQSPRYKVAKRGQDVALRCDPISGHVSLFWYQQALGQGPEFLTYFQNEAQLDKSGLPSDRFFAERPEGSVSTLKIQRTQQEDSAVYLCASRPSSYEQYFGPGTRLTVT.

The genes are TRBV27 and TRBJ1-4, with unresolved D. The length of the CDR3 is 15 residues. Per germline, CDR1 MNHEY and CDR2 SMNVEV (reference sequence). V was shortened by 4 bases and J by 4 bases, with 13 bases between the two germline ends. In nucleotides, the CDR3 is TGTGCCAGCAGTTACAAGTTATTTGGTAATGAAAAACTGTTTTTT. Translated: CASSYKLFGNEKLFF.

The chain links TRBV10-3 to TRBJ1-4; a weak D match, TRBD1 (6 bases). Germline V lookup: CDR1 ENHRY, CDR2 SYGVKD. Trimming stripped 2 bases from V and 8 bases from J, with 9 bases between. CDR3 length: 13 amino acids. The CDR3 is CAISEAGAEKLFF. The CDR3 coding sequence is TGTGCCATCAGTGAGGCAGGGGCCGAAAAACTGTTTTTT.

This chain joins TRBV18 and TRBJ2-7; D may be TRBD1 (6 bases). The CDR3 consists of 13 residues. Germline values: CDR1 KGHSH, CDR2 LQKENI. V gave up 5 bases and J gave up 9 bases, with 17 bases separating them. The CDR3 nucleotides read TGTGCCAGCTCATGGGACAACAACGAGGGGCAGTACTTC. It codes for CASSWDNNEGQYF.

The chain links TRBV18 to TRBJ2-1; TRBD2 agrees at 10 bases. Germline V lookup: CDR1 KGHSH, CDR2 LQKENI. V trimming: 3 bases; J trimming: 1 base; junction bases outside the gene matches: 3. This CDR3 is built from 16 residues. The CDR3 DNA follows: TGTGCCAGCTCACCGTCGACTAGCGGGTCCTACAATGAGCAGTTCTTC. This gives the protein CASSPSTSGSYNEQFF.

This clone was counted a single time. The chain links TRBV27 to TRBJ2-7, with D possibly matching TRBD1 (7 bases). V was trimmed by 5 bases and J by 4 bases, leaving 21 bases between them. The CDR3 has 16 amino acids. The germline V gene has CDR1 MNHEY and CDR2 SMNVEV (reference sequence). The CDR3 is CASSPPPWQGGYEQYF. The CDR3 DNA sequence: TGTGCCAGCAGTCCCCCTCCTTGGCAGGGGGGTTACGAGCAGTACTTC.

CDR3 residues: CASSPAGKGEQYF. DNA of the CDR3: TGTGCCAGCAGCCCCGCGGGGAAAGGTGAGCAGTACTTC. V and J are TRBV11-2 and TRBJ2-7, with a possible D match to TRBD2 (6 bases). The germline CDR1 and CDR2 sequences are SGHAT and FQNNGV. V was trimmed by 5 bases and J by 7 bases, leaving 15 bases between them. The CDR3 is 13 residues long.

V and J are TRBV5-6 and TRBJ1-2, with no clear D. V lost 0 bases to trimming and J lost 8 bases, with 14 bases between them. The CDR3 is 14 amino acids. Per germline, CDR1 SGHDT and CDR2 YYEEEE. The DNA for the CDR3 is TGTGCCAGCAGCTTGGGAGGGCCACGGATAGGCTACACCTTC. Translating gives CASSLGGPRIGYTF.